The rows below give T cell receptor beta chains drawn from one sample of a study of T cells after yellow fever vaccination. TCRdb independently ran MiXCR on the 5' RACE reads; one entry per CDR3 protein. The repertoire has about 300,000 distinct CDR3 sequences, around 7% of them found once; the top ten carry 18%. The source was PBMCs, collected around 45 days after the first yellow fever vaccination. These receptor sequences come from a man younger than 35 who received the YFV17D yellow fever vaccine. Both conserved end residues are part of each CDR3. Size is stated for part of the rows, as once, few or many counts, or as a class when the clone is expanded.

j_gene: TRBJ2-3
v_gene: TRBV11-1
abundance: -
CDR3aa: CASSPGTGVTDTQYF

j_gene: TRBJ2-7
v_gene: TRBV27
abundance: -
CDR3aa: CASSPEGGNHYEQYF

j_gene: TRBJ2-7
v_gene: TRBV4-1
abundance: many
CDR3aa: CASRQTEGSWEQYF

j_gene: TRBJ1-1
v_gene: TRBV7-9
abundance: few
CDR3aa: CASSWGSLNTEAFF

j_gene: TRBJ1-1
v_gene: TRBV10-3
abundance: few
CDR3aa: CAIRQQGITEAFF

j_gene: TRBJ1-5
v_gene: TRBV6-5
abundance: -
CDR3aa: CASSYGQRNQPQHF

j_gene: TRBJ2-1
v_gene: TRBV6-1
abundance: -
CDR3aa: CASSKLAGGLLYNEQFF

j_gene: TRBJ2-3
v_gene: TRBV4-2
abundance: few
CDR3aa: CASSQDRGPGTQYF

j_gene: TRBJ2-1
v_gene: TRBV20-1
abundance: few
CDR3aa: CSAIPSSSYNEQFF

j_gene: TRBJ1-5
v_gene: TRBV3-1
abundance: -
CDR3aa: CASSQELYGNQPQHF

j_gene: TRBJ2-3
v_gene: TRBV5-1
abundance: few
CDR3aa: CASSLGSPTAFDTQYF

j_gene: TRBJ2-4
v_gene: TRBV5-1
abundance: many
CDR3aa: CASSPGPTSGGAFLNIQYF

j_gene: TRBJ1-1
v_gene: TRBV6-1
abundance: few
CDR3aa: CASSERSGGAEAFF

j_gene: TRBJ2-5
v_gene: TRBV12-5
abundance: -
CDR3aa: CASSKLVIAVSQETQYF

j_gene: TRBJ2-5
v_gene: TRBV5-5
abundance: many
CDR3aa: CASSLGRAGETQYF

j_gene: TRBJ1-2
v_gene: TRBV20-1
abundance: few
CDR3aa: CSARSRVDGYTF

j_gene: TRBJ2-3
v_gene: TRBV12-5
abundance: few
CDR3aa: CASGLVRGTPSTDTQYF

j_gene: TRBJ1-4
v_gene: TRBV4-3
abundance: many
CDR3aa: CASSLRWGRLNEKLFF

j_gene: TRBJ1-5
v_gene: TRBV20-1
abundance: -
CDR3aa: CSGVDRGGQPQHF

j_gene: TRBJ2-3
v_gene: TRBV6-1
abundance: -
CDR3aa: CASRRLAGLDTQYF

j_gene: TRBJ2-1
v_gene: TRBV11-2
abundance: few
CDR3aa: CASSLVARGADNEQFF

j_gene: TRBJ2-1
v_gene: TRBV19
abundance: few
CDR3aa: CASSIAGAGRHEQFF

j_gene: TRBJ2-1
v_gene: TRBV12-3/TRBV12-4
abundance: -
CDR3aa: CASSSRVDEQFF

j_gene: TRBJ1-5
v_gene: TRBV7-2
abundance: few
CDR3aa: CASSLERRGHQPQHF

j_gene: TRBJ2-3
v_gene: TRBV7-2
abundance: few
CDR3aa: CASGTSGSTDTQYF

j_gene: TRBJ1-1
v_gene: TRBV20-1
abundance: -
CDR3aa: CSARALSMAFF

j_gene: TRBJ2-3
v_gene: TRBV20-1
abundance: few
CDR3aa: CSALGSTDTQYF

j_gene: TRBJ2-1
v_gene: TRBV7-3
abundance: many
CDR3aa: CASSSGRLNNEQFF